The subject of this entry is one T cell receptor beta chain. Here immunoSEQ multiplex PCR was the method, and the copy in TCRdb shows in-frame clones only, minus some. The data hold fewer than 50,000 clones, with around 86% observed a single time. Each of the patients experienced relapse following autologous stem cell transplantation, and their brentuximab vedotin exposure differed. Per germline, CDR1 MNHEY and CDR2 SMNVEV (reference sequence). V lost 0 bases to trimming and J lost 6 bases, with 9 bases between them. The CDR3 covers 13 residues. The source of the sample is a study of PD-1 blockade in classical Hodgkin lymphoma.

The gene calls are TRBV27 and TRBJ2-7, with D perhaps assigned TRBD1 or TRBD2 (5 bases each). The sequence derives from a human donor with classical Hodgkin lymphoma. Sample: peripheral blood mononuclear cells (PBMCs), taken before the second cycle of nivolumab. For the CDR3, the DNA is TGTGCCAGCAGTTTATCTCCAGGGAGCGAGCAGTACTTC. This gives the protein CASSLSPGSEQYF.